This TCR beta chain was obtained from a study of Ad26.COV2.S vaccination and SARS-CoV-2 variants (dated by TCRdb to about 2021). Regarding the complete study: Vaccine-arm donors came from COV1001, a multicentre, randomized, double-blind, placebo-controlled phase I-IIa trial of Ad26.COV2.S in healthy adults. Participants in the trial were split at random into five groups of five each, receiving low-dose or high-dose Ad26.COV2.S once or twice, or else placebo on both occasions. Ad26.COV2.S was administered intramuscularly at 5 x 10^10 or 1 x 10^11 viral particles, either as a single shot or as two shots given 56 days apart. Blinding of investigators to trial group allocation was maintained during experiments and outcome assessment. A total of about 30 samples were included in the TCR-sequenced set, comprising around 19 Ad26.COV2.S vaccine recipients, 5 placebo recipients and 8 SARS-CoV-2 convalescent individuals. TCRbeta repertoire sequencing served as the tool for gauging how specific and how broad the SARS-CoV-2-reactive T cell receptors were following Ad26.COV2.S vaccination.

The immunoSEQ Assay was the method used to sequence TCRbeta CDR3 regions. After extraction, genomic DNA underwent amplification by bias-controlled multiplex PCR, followed by high-throughput sequencing. The original pipeline was this. Collapsing and filtering of sequences were performed to quantify the absolute abundance of each unique TCRbeta CDR3 region. T cell fraction was estimated by normalization of TCRbeta template counts to usable DNA, with usable DNA being measured through amplification of reference genes present in all nucleated cells. Repertoire TCRs were annotated as SARS-CoV-2-specific by exact matching of V gene, CDR3 amino acid sequence and J gene to a known reactive TCR set. The reference SARS-CoV-2 TCR set came from MIRA and was filtered for enrichment in COVID-19-positive ImmuneCODE repertoires, removing public or cross-reactive TCRs. Based on the MIRA antigens, annotated TCRs were further analysed at the level of specific ORF or position within ORF. Breadth was defined as annotated unique rearrangements over total unique productive rearrangements; depth was the summed frequency of those rearrangements. Two-sided Wilcoxon rank-sum tests were used to compare TCR breadth between groups. The table was pulled from immuneACCESS by TCRdb, which kept in-frame rearrangements only. Such tables lose some clones; where checked, under half of the loss comes from unresolved V genes, and the rest has no known cause. V and J calls and clone size are those listed in that table; D and trimming were worked out from the DNA. The sample includes over 400,000 clones, with roughly nine tenths observed a single time. Approximately 2.5% of the sample is taken by the ten largest.

What the work shows at the level of the full study, not this receptor alone: The study was not powered to compare responses between vaccine doses or regimens. Substantial breadth of spike-specific CD8+ and CD4+ T cell responses was reported after vaccination. Spike-specific TCR breadth was higher in Ad26.COV2.S recipients than in placebo recipients (P = 0.0014). The authors noted that total T cell responses may have been underestimated by the TCR breadth and depth analyses. Non-spike TCR breadth was comparable between vaccine and placebo recipients, consistent with the vaccine containing only spike.

The treatment or condition label for this specimen denotes: 15 to 20 received Ad26.COV2.S at low or high dose, single or two shots; 5 received placebo; per-sample allocation not given. For vaccine and placebo recipients, the sequenced repertoires came from samples collected on day 63 after the first injection. Cohort 1b enrolled about two dozen adults aged 18-55 years at a single site in Boston, USA, between 29 July and 7 August 2020. As a vaccine, Ad26.COV2.S was a replication-incompetent adenovirus type 26 vector that expressed a prefusion-stabilized SARS-CoV-2 spike protein derived from the original Wuhan strain. The CDR3 numbers 17 residues from cysteine through phenylalanine. Only CDR3 DNA is held: 51 bases, read in frame from base 1. The junction carries 24 bases between V and J, which are trimmed by 3 bases and 9 bases respectively. Taken from the germline V gene, the CDR1 and CDR2 loops are KGHSH and LQKENI.

As for this clone: Its specific antigen is unknown. The input lacks base qualities; no much larger clone sits a single base away.

This sequence originates from a person aged 18-60 years who received the Ad26.COV2.S COVID-19 vaccine or a placebo. Here the sequenced sample was peripheral blood, taken in a trial of Ad26.COV2.S vaccine versus placebo. The V and J segments used are TRBV18 and TRBJ2-1; perhaps TRBD2 is the D gene, with 5 bases matching. The CDR3 protein sequence reads: CASSPVLIGSDFGEQFF. The nucleotide sequence reads as follows: TGTGCCAGCTCACCCGTATTAATAGGGTCGGACTTCGGTGAGCAGTTCTTC.